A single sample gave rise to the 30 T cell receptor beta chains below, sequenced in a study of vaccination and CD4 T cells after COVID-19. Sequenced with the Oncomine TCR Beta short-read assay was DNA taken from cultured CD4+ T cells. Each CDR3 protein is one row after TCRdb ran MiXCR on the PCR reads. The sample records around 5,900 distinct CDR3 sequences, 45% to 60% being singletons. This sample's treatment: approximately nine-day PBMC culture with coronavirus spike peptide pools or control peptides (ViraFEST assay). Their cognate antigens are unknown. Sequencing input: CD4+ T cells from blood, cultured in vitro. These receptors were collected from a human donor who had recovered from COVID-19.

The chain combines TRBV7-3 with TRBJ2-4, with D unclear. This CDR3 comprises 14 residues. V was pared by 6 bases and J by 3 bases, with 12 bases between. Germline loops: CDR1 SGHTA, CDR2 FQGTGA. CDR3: CASRVPSVKNIQYF. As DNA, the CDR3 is TGTGCCAGCAGAGTACCTAGTGTCAAAAACATTCAGTACTTC. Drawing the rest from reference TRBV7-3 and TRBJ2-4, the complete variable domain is GAGVSQTPSNKVTEKGKYVELRCDPISGHTALYWYRQSLGQGPEFLIYFQGTGAADDSGLPNDRFFAVRPEGSVSTLKIQRTERGDSAVYLCASRVPSVKNIQYFGAGTRLSVL.

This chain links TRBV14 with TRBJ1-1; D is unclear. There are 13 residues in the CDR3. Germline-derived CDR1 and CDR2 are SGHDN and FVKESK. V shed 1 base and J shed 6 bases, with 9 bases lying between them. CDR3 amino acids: CASSQVEGPEAFF. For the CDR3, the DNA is TGTGCCAGCAGCCAAGTGGAGGGCCCTGAAGCTTTCTTT.

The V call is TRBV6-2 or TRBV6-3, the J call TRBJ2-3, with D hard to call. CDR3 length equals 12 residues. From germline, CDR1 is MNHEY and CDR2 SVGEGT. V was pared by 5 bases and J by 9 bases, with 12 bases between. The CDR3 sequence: CASSDPPPTQYF. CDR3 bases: TGTGCCAGCAGTGACCCACCCCCCACGCAGTATTTT.

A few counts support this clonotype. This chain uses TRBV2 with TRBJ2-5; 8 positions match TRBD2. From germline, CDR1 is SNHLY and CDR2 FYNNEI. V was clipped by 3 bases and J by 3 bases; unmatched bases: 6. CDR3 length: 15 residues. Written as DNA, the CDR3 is TGTGCCAGCAGTGACTACGTAGCGGGGAAAGAGACCCAGTACTTC. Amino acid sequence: CASSDYVAGKETQYF.

CDR3 DNA: TGTGCCAGCAGCCCCGGGGCCCTCAGTTCACCCCTCCACTTT. Translating it yields CASSPGALSSPLHF. This chain links TRBV2 with TRBJ1-6; weak D call: TRBD1 (5 bases). V lost 6 bases, J lost 9 bases, and 15 bases lay in between. The CDR3 is 14 residues long. From germline, CDR1 is SNHLY and CDR2 FYNNEI.

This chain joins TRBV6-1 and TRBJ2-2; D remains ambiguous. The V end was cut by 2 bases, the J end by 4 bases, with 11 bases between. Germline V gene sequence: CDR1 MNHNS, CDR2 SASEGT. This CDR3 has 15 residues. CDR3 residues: CASSEPGLSTGELFF. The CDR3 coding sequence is TGTGCCAGCAGTGAACCAGGATTGAGCACCGGGGAGCTGTTTTTT.

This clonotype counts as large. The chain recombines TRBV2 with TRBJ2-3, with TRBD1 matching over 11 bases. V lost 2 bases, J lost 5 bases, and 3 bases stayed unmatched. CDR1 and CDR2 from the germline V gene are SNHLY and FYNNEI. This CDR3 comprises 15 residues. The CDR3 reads CASSERTGGLDTQYF. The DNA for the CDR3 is TGTGCCAGCAGTGAAAGGACAGGGGGCTTAGATACGCAGTATTTT. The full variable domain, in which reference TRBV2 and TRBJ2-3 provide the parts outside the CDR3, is EPEVTQTPSHQVTQMGQEVILRCVPISNHLYFYWYRQILGQKVEFLVSFYNNEISEKSEIFDDQFSVERPDGSNFTLKIRSTKLEDSAMYFCASSERTGGLDTQYFGPGTRLTVL.

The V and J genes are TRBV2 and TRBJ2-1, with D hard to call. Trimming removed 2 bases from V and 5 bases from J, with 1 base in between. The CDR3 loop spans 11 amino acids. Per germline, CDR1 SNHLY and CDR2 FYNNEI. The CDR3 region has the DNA TGTGCCAGCAGTGAAAACAATGAGCAGTTCTTC. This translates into CASSENNEQFF.

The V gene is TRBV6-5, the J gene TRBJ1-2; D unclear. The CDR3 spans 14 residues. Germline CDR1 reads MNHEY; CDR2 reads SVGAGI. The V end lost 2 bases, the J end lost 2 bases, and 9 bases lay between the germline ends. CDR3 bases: TGTGCCAGCAGTTACGTGGGAAGGAACTATGGCTACACCTTC. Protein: CASSYVGRNYGYTF.

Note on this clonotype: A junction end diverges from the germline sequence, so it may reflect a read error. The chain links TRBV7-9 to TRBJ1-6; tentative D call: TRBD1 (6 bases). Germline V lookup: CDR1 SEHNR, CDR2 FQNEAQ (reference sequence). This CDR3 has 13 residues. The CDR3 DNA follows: TGTGCCAGCAGCTTAGCGGAAGGGACACCCTTCCACTTT. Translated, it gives CASSLAEGTPFHF.

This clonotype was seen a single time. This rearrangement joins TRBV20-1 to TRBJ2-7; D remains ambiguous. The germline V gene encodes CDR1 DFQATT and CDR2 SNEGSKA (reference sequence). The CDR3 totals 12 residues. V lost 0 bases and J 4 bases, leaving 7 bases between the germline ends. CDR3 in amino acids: CSARDTAYEQYF. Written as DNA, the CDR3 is TGCAGTGCTAGAGATACTGCGTACGAGCAGTACTTC.

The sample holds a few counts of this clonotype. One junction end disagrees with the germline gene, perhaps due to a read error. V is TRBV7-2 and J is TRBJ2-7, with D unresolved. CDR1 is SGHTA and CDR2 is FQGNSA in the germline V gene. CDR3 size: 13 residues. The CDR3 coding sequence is TGTGCCAGCAGCTTAGCGGGTACCTACGAGCAGTACTTT. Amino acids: CASSLAGTYEQYF.

The CDR3 nucleotides are TGCGCCAGCAGCCAAGATCAGGGAATGGTGCAGTACTTC. This gives the protein CASSQDQGMVQYF. This rearrangement joins TRBV4-1 to TRBJ2-7, with a tentative D call TRBD1 (5 bases). Trimming took off 0 bases at V and 9 bases at J, with 12 bases between the two ends. CDR1 is MGHRA and CDR2 is YSYEKL in the germline V gene. The CDR3 covers 13 residues.

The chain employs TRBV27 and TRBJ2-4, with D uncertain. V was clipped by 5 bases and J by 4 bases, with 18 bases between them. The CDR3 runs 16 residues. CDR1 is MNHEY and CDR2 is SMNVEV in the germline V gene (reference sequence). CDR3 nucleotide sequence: TGTGCCAGCAGTCGGGCTGAAAGGCCCAAAAAAAACATTCAGTACTTC. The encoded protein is CASSRAERPKKNIQYF.

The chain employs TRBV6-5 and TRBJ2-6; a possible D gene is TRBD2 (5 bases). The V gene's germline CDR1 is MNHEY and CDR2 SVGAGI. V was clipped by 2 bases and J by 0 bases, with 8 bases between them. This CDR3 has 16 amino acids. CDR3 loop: CASSYMGSSGANVLTF. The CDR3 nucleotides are TGTGCCAGCAGTTACATGGGGAGCTCTGGGGCCAACGTCCTGACTTTC.

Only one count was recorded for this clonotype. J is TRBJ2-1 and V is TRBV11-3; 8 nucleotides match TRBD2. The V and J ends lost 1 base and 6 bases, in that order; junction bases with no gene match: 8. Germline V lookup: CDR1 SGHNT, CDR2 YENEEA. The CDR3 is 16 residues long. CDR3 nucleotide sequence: TGTGCCAGCAGCTTAGGTTATGGACTAGCCGGCAATGAGCAGTTCTTC. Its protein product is CASSLGYGLAGNEQFF.

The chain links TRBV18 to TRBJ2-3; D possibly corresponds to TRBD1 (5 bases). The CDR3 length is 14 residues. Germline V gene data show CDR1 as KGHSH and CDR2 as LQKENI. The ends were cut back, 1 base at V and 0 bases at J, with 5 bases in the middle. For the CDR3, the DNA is TGTGCCAGCTCACCACAGGGGAGCACAGATACGCAGTATTTT. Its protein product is CASSPQGSTDTQYF.

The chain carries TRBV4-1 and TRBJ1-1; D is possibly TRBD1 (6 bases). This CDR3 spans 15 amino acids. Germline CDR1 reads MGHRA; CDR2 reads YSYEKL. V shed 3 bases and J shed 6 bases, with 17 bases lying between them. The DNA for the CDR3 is TGCGCCAGCAGCCAGGGCGGACAGAGGAGAGCTGAAGCTTTCTTT. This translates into CASSQGGQRRAEAFF.

CDR3 in amino acids: CASSPWQGEQFF. The CDR3 DNA sequence: TGTGCCAGCTCACCTTGGCAGGGTGAGCAGTTCTTC. The V gene is TRBV18, the J gene TRBJ2-1; a possible D gene is TRBD1 (5 bases). Trimming took off 3 bases at V and 9 bases at J, with 9 bases between the two ends. This CDR3 has 12 amino acids. The germline CDR1 and CDR2 sequences are KGHSH and LQKENI.

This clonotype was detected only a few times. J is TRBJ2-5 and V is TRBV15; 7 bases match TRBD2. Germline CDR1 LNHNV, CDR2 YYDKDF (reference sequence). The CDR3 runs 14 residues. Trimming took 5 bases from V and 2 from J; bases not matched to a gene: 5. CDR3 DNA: TGTGCCACCAGCGGGGACTATACTCAAGAGACCCAGTACTTC. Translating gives CATSGDYTQETQYF.

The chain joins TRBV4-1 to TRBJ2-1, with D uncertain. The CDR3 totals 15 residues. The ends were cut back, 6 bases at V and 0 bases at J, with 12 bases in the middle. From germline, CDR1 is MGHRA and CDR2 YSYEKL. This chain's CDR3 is CASSLTASSYNEQFF. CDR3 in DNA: TGCGCCAGCAGTTTGACTGCTAGCTCCTACAATGAGCAGTTCTTC.

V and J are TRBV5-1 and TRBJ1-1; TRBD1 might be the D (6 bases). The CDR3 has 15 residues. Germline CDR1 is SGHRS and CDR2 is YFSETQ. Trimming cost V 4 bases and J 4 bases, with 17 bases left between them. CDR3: CASSDGQGGFTEAFF. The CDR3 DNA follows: TGCGCCAGCAGCGACGGTCAAGGGGGGTTCACTGAAGCTTTCTTT.

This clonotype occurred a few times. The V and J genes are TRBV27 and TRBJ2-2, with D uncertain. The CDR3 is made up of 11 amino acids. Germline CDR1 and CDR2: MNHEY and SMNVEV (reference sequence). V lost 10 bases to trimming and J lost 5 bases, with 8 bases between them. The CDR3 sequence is CATRWTGELFF. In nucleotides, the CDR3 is TGTGCCACCCGGTGGACCGGGGAGCTGTTTTTT.

The CDR3 protein is CASSEREAGELFF. CDR3 bases: TGTGCCAGCAGTGAGAGGGAGGCCGGGGAGCTGTTTTTT. The V gene is TRBV2, the J gene TRBJ2-2; possibly TRBD2 for D (6 bases). Trimming shortened V by 3 bases and J by 6 bases, and 8 bases separated the two germline ends. The germline V gene encodes CDR1 SNHLY and CDR2 FYNNEI. CDR3 size: 13 residues. Complete variable domain (other parts from reference TRBV2 and TRBJ2-2): EPEVTQTPSHQVTQMGQEVILRCVPISNHLYFYWYRQILGQKVEFLVSFYNNEISEKSEIFDDQFSVERPDGSNFTLKIRSTKLEDSAMYFCASSEREAGELFFGEGSRLTVL.

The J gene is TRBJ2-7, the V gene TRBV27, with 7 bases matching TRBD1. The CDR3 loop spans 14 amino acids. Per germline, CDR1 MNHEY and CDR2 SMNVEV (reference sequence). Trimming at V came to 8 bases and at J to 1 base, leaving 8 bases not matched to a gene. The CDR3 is CASGMNRGSYEQYF. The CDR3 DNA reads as TGTGCCAGCGGAATGAACAGGGGATCCTACGAGCAGTACTTC.

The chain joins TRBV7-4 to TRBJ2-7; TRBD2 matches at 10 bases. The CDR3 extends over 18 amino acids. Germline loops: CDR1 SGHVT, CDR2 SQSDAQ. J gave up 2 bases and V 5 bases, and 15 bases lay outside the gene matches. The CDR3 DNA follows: TGTGCCAGCAGCGCAGGGTTAGTAGCGGGAGGTAAGCCCTACGAGCAGTACTTC. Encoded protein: CASSAGLVAGGKPYEQYF.

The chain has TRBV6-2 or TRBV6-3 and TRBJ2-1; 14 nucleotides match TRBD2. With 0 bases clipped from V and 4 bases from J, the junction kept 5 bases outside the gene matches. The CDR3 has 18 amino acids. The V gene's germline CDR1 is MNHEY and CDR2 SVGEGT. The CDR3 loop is CASSYSRLAGGKYNEQFF. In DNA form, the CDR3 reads TGTGCCAGCAGTTACTCGAGACTAGCGGGAGGGAAATACAATGAGCAGTTCTTC.

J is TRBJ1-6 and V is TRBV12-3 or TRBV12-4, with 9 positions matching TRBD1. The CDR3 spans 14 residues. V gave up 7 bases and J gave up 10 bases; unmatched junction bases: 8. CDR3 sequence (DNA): TGTGCCAGCAACGAGGGACAGGGAGAATCACCCCTCCACTTT. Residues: CASNEGQGESPLHF.

CDR3 residues: CAISEPRTDTQYF. CDR3 DNA sequence: TGTGCCATCAGTGAGCCGCGCACAGATACGCAGTATTTT. This sequence joins TRBV10-3 and TRBJ2-3, with no clear D. Trimming removed 2 bases at V and 1 base at J, with 4 bases between. The CDR3 length is 13 residues. The V gene's germline CDR1 is ENHRY and CDR2 SYGVKD.

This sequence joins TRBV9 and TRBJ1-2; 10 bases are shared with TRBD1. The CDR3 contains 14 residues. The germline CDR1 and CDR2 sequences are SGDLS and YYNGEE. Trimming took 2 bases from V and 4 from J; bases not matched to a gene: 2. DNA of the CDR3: TGTGCCAGCAGCGTCCGGGACAGGGGCTATGGCTACACCTTC. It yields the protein CASSVRDRGYGYTF.